This TCR beta chain originates from a study of cytomegalovirus exposure and HLA in healthy donors (dated by TCRdb to the late 2010s). In the study overall: In an earlier analysis of under 750 of the donors, 276 Gb of sequence data and some 100 million unique TCR beta sequences from 180 million or so T cells were reported. Donor age, sex, ethnicity and CMV serostatus were collected together with the repertoire data. The genetic ancestry cluster associated with self-reported Caucasian donors included around four fifths of the roughly 410 genotyped donors. The aim of the study was to test whether cataloging public T cell receptors could identify signatures of past pathogen exposure. A separate validation cohort of roughly 130 different subjects was used in addition to the roughly 700-subject first cohort. Rather than using new phenotypic data, the later analysis identified candidate immune exposures from TCR beta sequences and from how often those sequences occurred across donors. The study combined high-throughput TCR immunosequencing, statistical association of individual TCRs with disease status, and machine learning to predict cytomegalovirus infection status. An early release covering 550 to 650 HLA-typed donors comprised approximately 290 gigabases of sequencing data and some 79 million unique TCR sequences. The study profiled the T cell repertoires of hundreds of subjects by immunosequencing and related them to cytomegalovirus serostatus. In an earlier analysis of about 590 of the donors, high-throughput TCR beta sequencing was used to judge whether each TCR beta V gene segment behaved as functional or pseudogenic. A later genetic analysis took genome-wide SNP genotypes for about 55% of the 666 donors and used that subset as a discovery cohort. The number of typed donors differed by locus: about 620-630 for A, B, C, DRB1 and DQB1; roughly 510 for DQA1; approximately 600 for DPA1; and 400 to 480 for DPB1. Four to six DR-DQ haplotypes were handled as single units for association and clustering, since linkage in the cohort was strong. On average, about 240,000 unique TCR beta nucleotide sequences were sequenced per donor among more than 350 genotyped donors of the cohort, with 15% to 20% of those sequences being non-productive. HLA typing included class I and class II loci at four-digit resolution. To study patterns of TCR occurrence, a later analysis re-analyzed previously published TCR beta repertoires from more than 550 donors and added high-resolution HLA genotyping. Every discovery cohort repertoire had been produced on one sequencing platform. Points the paper makes about the study in general: Some IMGT-functional V segments, including TRBV6-2 and TRBV6-3, could not be distinguished by the 87-base-pair reads and were therefore excluded. In a later analysis, TCR association rates were found to vary across HLA loci, with the most associated TCRs seen for DRB1 alleles and the fewest for HLA-C alleles. CMV serostatus was the only immune exposure information available for the cohort. Linkage disequilibrium might explain the correlated functional status among segregating V segments, but an unknown experimental factor could not be excluded. Most TCR sequences were observed very rarely across donors, whereas some public TCRs were present in many individuals. A later analysis associated 15,000 to 20,000 TCR beta sequences with specific HLA alleles at a false discovery rate of 0.05. Because counts were too low, roughly 18 rarely observed V segments, including chromosome 9 orphons, were left out of the earlier analysis of several hundred of the donors. A later genetic analysis reported fewer N-insertions in productive TCRs among donors in an Asian-associated ancestry cluster than the roughly 700-donor mean. Assigning TCR associations to individual alleles was difficult when HLA alleles, especially DR and DQ, strongly co-occurred. In vitro tests confirmed that three of the cytomegalovirus-associated TCR beta chains recognize cytomegalovirus antigens. A further reported finding was that TCR beta sequences accurately predicted the HLA-A and HLA-B alleles for most subjects in the first cohort. The presence/absence analyses assumed that sequencing depth was roughly uniform across donors, and that assumption may not be true. The study gave a list of about 150 TCR beta chains associated with cytomegalovirus. This cohort had only TCR beta chains sequenced, and the lack of alpha or paired-chain data limited which features could be detected. The classifier was reported to diagnose cytomegalovirus status with high specificity and sensitivity in both the original cohort and the validation cohort. A later analysis reported that several top co-occurrence clusters appeared linked to parvovirus B19, influenza, CMV and Epstein-Barr virus. The authors suggested that the approach could potentially be generalized to other disease states and immunological phenotypes. According to a later analysis, most CMV-associated TCR beta chains appeared to be HLA-restricted, and the HLA associations seemed to be driven largely by CMV exposure. Because HLA typing was unavailable for some donors at each locus, only the typed subset was used in association tests. Broadly in line with IMGT annotations, most TCR beta V segments showed up in productive rearrangements about 90% or about 30% of the time in an earlier analysis of 587 of the donors. A later genetic analysis associated a missense DCLRE1C variant with V-gene and J-gene trimming of TCR beta chains, and an independent cohort replicated the association. Compared with equally common non-associated chains, HLA-associated TCR beta chains in a later analysis were more clonally expanded and had lower generation probabilities. A cluster of highly shared sequence variants was judged likely to represent a technical artifact of the sequencing pipeline.

Library preparation was by the immunoSEQ multiplex PCR assay. A mixture of 60 forward primers for TCR Vbeta segments and 13 reverse primers for TCR Jbeta segments was used in the multiplex PCR. Amplification of the CDR3 region of rearranged TCR beta genes was performed with a multiplex PCR assay on genomic DNA. On the Illumina HiSeq System, the amplified TCR beta libraries were sequenced as 87-base-pair reads. The authors' pipeline ran thus. A later analysis counted tens of millions of unique TCR beta chains across the approximately 700 repertoires, and 10 million to 11 million of these chains were shared by at least two donors. To remove PCR and sequencing errors, raw reads were error-corrected and collapsed into unique sequences using a nearest-neighbor algorithm that merged closely related sequences. CDR3 sequences were aligned to IMGT reference sequences to assign V, D and J gene segments. Each retained sequence needed at least a six-nucleotide match to both a V gene segment and a J gene segment. Rearrangements were classified as productive when the CDR3 lacked stop codons and remained in frame with V and J, and all other rearrangements were classified as non-productive. Following IMGT convention, CDR3 was defined as the stretch from the second conserved V-encoded cysteine to the conserved J-encoded phenylalanine. Sequences without an unambiguous match to a single V gene segment were excluded from the earlier analysis of several hundred of the donors. In an earlier analysis of approximately 590 of the donors, V segments were called functional above 56.7% productive rearrangements and were called segregating when the between-donor standard deviation exceeded 5%. A statistical classification framework was developed to diagnose cytomegalovirus status using the catalog of TCR beta chain sequences. A later analysis assigned V and J genes by comparing TCR nucleotide sequences with IMGT/GENE-DB human TR gene sequences. A later analysis assigned CDR3 sequences and most-parsimonious VDJ recombination scenarios with the TCRdist pipeline. In a later analysis, each TCR beta chain was defined by its CDR3 amino acid sequence together with its V-gene family, and reads without a unique V-gene family were excluded. To address suspected cross-contamination and a sequencing artifact, a later analysis removed several hundred highly shared, low-generation-probability nucleotide sequences. In a later analysis, a clonal expansion index for each public chain was calculated from normalized within-repertoire ranks of inferred template counts. In a later analysis, generation probabilities were computed with a VDJ recombination model fitted to out-of-frame rearrangements, and the resulting probabilities were checked against IGoR. In a later analysis, TCR-TCR, TCR-HLA and TCR-CMV co-occurrence was scored with hypergeometric tests, and a repertoire-size bias correction was applied to TCR pairs. False discovery rates were estimated in a later analysis by permuting HLA or CMV assignments 20 times. A later analysis grouped co-occurring TCRs with DBSCAN, adding TCRdist sequence similarity when clustering within HLA-allele-positive subsets. Co-occurrence clustering excluded repertoires with fewer than 30,000 or more than 120,000 public chains, plus five with anomalous nucleotide sharing. TCRdb retrieved this table from immuneACCESS and kept in-frame rearrangements only. Not all clones are present; in checked studies, unresolved V genes account for under half, and no reason is known for the remainder. V and J calls and clone size are copied from that table; D and trimming were computed from the DNA. Within this sample are some 170,000 clones, with about 81% of them counted one time only. The ten largest account for 2% to 2.5% of the sample.

Remarks on this clone: Its target antigen remains unknown. No base quality values were provided; no much bigger clone lies one nucleotide off.

In total, approximately 610 healthy bone marrow donors made up the cohort. All cohort members were sampled while nominally healthy, although unrecorded immune exposures were likely present. The donor was CMV seronegative and was included in the group of a few hundred seronegative cohort members. Every donor gave a peripheral blood sample, and the peripheral blood mononuclear cells from that sample were used for TCR beta sequencing. Genomic DNA was extracted from the blood cell samples with the Qiagen DNeasy Blood Extraction Kit. The CDR3 runs 15 residues from the cysteine to the phenylalanine. Just the 45-base CDR3 DNA is kept, in frame starting at base 1. V was cut back by 1 base and J by 0 bases, leaving a gap of 7 bases between them. The germline V gene gives CDR1 as SGHVS and CDR2 as FNYEAQ.

The sequencing input was PBMCs. In this chain, TRBV7-6 is recombined with TRBJ1-5, with the D gene not clear enough to name. The sequence came from a woman in her twenties or thirties in good health and CMV-seronegative. CDR3 loop: CASSLEADSNQPQHF. The nucleotides read TGTGCCAGCAGCTTAGAGGCGGATAGCAATCAGCCCCAGCATTTT. Beyond the CDR3, the reference TRBV7-6 and TRBJ1-5 genes provide the residues; the full variable domain reads: GAGVSQSPRYKVTKRGQDVALRCDPISGHVSLYWYRQALGQGPEFLTYFNYEAQQDKSGLPNDRFSAERPEGSISTLTIQRTEQRDSAMYRCASSLEADSNQPQHFGDGTRLSIL.